This TCR beta chain emerged from a study of OX40 agonist ivuxolimab in advanced cancers. Study-level findings and limits: No antigen was identified for the clonally expanded peripheral T cells.

Some clones are missing from TCRdb's copy, which holds only in-frame ones; the method was immunoSEQ multiplex PCR. This table holds about 36,000 clones, 85% to 90% found once. Autoimmune disease history or systemic immunosuppression barred patients. About this clone itself: Antigen specificity is unknown.

Sequences were derived from CD4+ or CD8+ T cells sorted from blood, sampled in a trial of the OX40 agonist ivuxolimab. This sequence originates from an adult with an advanced solid tumor such as melanoma, head and neck, liver or kidney cancer.

The CDR3 region is CASSQGLAPNEQFF. CDR3 sequence (DNA): TGCGCCAGCAGCCAAGGACTAGCGCCCAATGAGCAGTTCTTC. The chain links TRBV4-1 to TRBJ2-1, with 8 bases lining up with TRBD2. The trim removed 1 base at V and 6 bases at J, leaving 2 bases unmatched. The CDR3 runs 14 residues. Germline CDR1 and CDR2: MGHRA and YSYEKL.